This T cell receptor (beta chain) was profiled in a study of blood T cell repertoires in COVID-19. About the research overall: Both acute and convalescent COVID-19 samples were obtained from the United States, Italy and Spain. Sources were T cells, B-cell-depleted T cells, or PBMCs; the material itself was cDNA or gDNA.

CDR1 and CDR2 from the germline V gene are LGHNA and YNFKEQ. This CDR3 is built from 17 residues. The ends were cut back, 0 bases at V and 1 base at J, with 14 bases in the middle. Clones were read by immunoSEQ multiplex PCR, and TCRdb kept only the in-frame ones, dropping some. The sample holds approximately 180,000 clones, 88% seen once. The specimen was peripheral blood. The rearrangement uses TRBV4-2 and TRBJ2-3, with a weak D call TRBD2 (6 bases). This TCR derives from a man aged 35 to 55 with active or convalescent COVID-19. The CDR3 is CASSQDIPGGGTDTQYF. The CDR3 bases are TGTGCCAGCAGCCAAGATATCCCAGGAGGGGGCACAGATACGCAGTATTTT.